This TCR beta chain was identified during a study of T cell repertoires in cytomegalovirus infection. Study-wide background: Evidence of both CMV infection and a matching HLA type came from public TCR beta signatures. Whole-study findings and limits: Within the response measured ex vivo, HLA-C-restricted CMV-specific TCR beta clonotypes were dominant. The cumulative frequency of public TCR beta families distinguished individuals who carried CMV together with the relevant HLA.

TCRdb reprocessed the reads with MiXCR, giving one entry per CDR3 protein. The data show about 300,000 distinct CDR3 sequences, roughly a tenth seen once. The V gene's germline CDR1 is LNHNV and CDR2 YYDKDF (reference sequence). V dropped 0 bases and J dropped 8; count of bases not matched to a gene: 8. This CDR3 has 16 residues. In regard to this clonotype: Its antigen is as yet unknown.

The rearrangement uses TRBV15 and TRBJ2-3; 10 nucleotides line up with TRBD2. Sequenced: PBMCs. The TCR originated in a human donor in good health (CMV status not recorded). Some clones in this sample may be carry-over from other donors' samples. In DNA form, the CDR3 reads TGTGCCACCAGCAGAGATCCCAGCGGGGGGGCCGGTACGCAGTATTTT. Translated, it gives CATSRDPSGGAGTQYF.